The clone carrying this T cell receptor beta chain was picked up one time. The antigen remains unidentified. Nominally healthy donors were sampled, though unrecorded immune exposures were likely. This entry comes from a study of cytomegalovirus exposure and HLA in healthy donors. Study summary: As released early, the data held 70 million to 100 million unique TCRs from HLA-typed donors. Study-wide results and caveats: Judged likely to be a sequencing artifact was a cluster of highly shared sequence variants. Associated with cytomegalovirus, according to the listing, were 150 to 200 TCR beta chains.

PCR used 60 Vbeta primers and 13 Jbeta primers. Sequenced by immunoSEQ multiplex PCR; TCRdb stores in-frame clones only, minus some. The sample comprises some 95,000 clones, over 75% of which are singletons, and approximately 7.4% rests with the top ten. V lost 4 bases, J lost 4 bases, and 7 bases stayed unmatched. Germline V gene data show CDR1 as MNHEY and CDR2 as SVGAGI. The CDR3 has 16 amino acids. The chain joins TRBV6-5 to TRBJ2-2; 9 nucleotides match TRBD2. This TCR derives from a man aged 50-60 years in good health and CMV-seropositive. What was sequenced was PBMCs. CDR3 sequence reads: CASSSLAGDPTGELFF. The CDR3 region has the DNA TGTGCCAGCAGTTCCTTAGCGGGGGACCCCACCGGGGAGCTGTTTTTT.